This record covers a single TCR beta chain. Antigen unknown. These data originate in a study of cytomegalovirus exposure and HLA in healthy donors. Findings and limits, study-wide: Generally TCR sequences proved uncommon, though certain public TCRs appeared in numerous donors.

PCR employed 60 Vbeta and 13 Jbeta primers. Assay: immunoSEQ multiplex PCR; the TCRdb copy retains only in-frame clones and omits some. Of roughly 97,000 clones in the sample, roughly three quarters were seen once. This TCR derives from a woman in her thirties or forties in good health and CMV-seronegative. Sequenced input: PBMCs.

The DNA of the CDR3 is TGTGCCAGCAGCTTGGATAGAACCGATTCACCCCTCCACTTT. Amino acid sequence: CASSLDRTDSPLHF. The chain carries TRBV5-4 and TRBJ1-6; D is undetermined. The CDR3 extends over 14 amino acids. V lost 0 bases and J 8 bases, leaving 9 bases between the germline ends. The germline V gene has CDR1 SGHNT and CDR2 YYREEE (reference sequence). The variable domain in full, completed from reference TRBV5-4 and TRBJ1-6, reads ETGVTQSPTHLIKTRGQQVTLRCSSQSGHNTVSWYQQALGQGPQFIFQYYREEENGRGNFPPRFSGLQFPNYSSELNVNALELDDSALYLCASSLDRTDSPLHFGNGTRLTVT.